The 20 T cell receptor beta chains in this list originate from one sample, sequenced in a study of T cells after yellow fever vaccination. TCRdb ran MiXCR on the 5' RACE reads and lists one entry per CDR3 protein. The table records some 500,000 distinct CDR3 sequences, less than 15% of them present only once. The sequencing here drew on PBMCs, taken on the day of the yellow fever booster vaccination. The receptors were gathered from a man aged 25-45 years who received the YFV17D yellow fever vaccine.

This sequence joins TRBV7-2 and TRBJ1-5; 8 nucleotides align to TRBD1. The CDR3 sequence is 16 residues long. Germline CDR1 is SGHTA and CDR2 is FQGNSA. V shed 5 bases, J shed 3 bases, and the junction held 9 bases outside the gene matches. The CDR3 sequence is CASSQPGQVNNQPQHF. The CDR3 coding sequence is TGTGCCAGCAGCCAACCGGGACAGGTTAACAATCAGCCCCAGCATTTT.

This clonotype was picked up many times. The genes are TRBV5-1 and TRBJ2-7; maybe TRBD1 (5 bases). The V gene's germline CDR1 is SGHRS and CDR2 YFSETQ. This CDR3 has 13 amino acids. Trimming shortened V by 0 bases and J by 6 bases, and 10 bases separated the two germline ends. The DNA for the CDR3 is TGCGCCAGCAGCTTGGGACAGAGAGTCGAGCAGTACTTC. It yields the protein CASSLGQRVEQYF. Full variable domain (outside the CDR3, taken from reference TRBV5-1 and TRBJ2-7): KAGVTQTPRYLIKTRGQQVTLSCSPISGHRSVSWYQQTPGQGLQFLFEYFSETQRNKGNFPGRFSGRQFSNSRSEMNVSTLELGDSALYLCASSLGQRVEQYFGPGTRLTVT.

J is TRBJ2-1 and V is TRBV19, with no clear D. The V end lost 7 bases, the J end lost 10 bases, and 17 bases lay between the germline ends. CDR1 LNHDA and CDR2 SQIVND come from the germline V gene (reference sequence). The CDR3 runs to 13 residues. The CDR3 sequence is CASTLLPTSEQFF. In DNA form, the CDR3 reads TGTGCCAGTACCCTCCTTCCCACGTCGGAGCAGTTCTTC.

This clonotype was seen a few times. The chain employs TRBV7-8 and TRBJ2-2; TRBD2 matches at 8 bases. Per the germline V gene, CDR1 is SGHVS and CDR2 is FQNEAQ. V dropped 5 bases and J dropped 5; count of bases not matched to a gene: 13. The CDR3 is 17 amino acids. CDR3 nucleotides: TGTGCCAGCAGCCTTATACTCCAGCGGGAGCGGACCGGGGAGCTGTTTTTT. Protein sequence: CASSLILQRERTGELFF.

This clonotype was recorded a few times. The V call is TRBV20-1, the J call TRBJ2-1; D call uncertain. The CDR3 has 12 amino acids. The germline V gene encodes CDR1 DFQATT and CDR2 SNEGSKA (reference sequence). The ends were cut back, 3 bases at V and 10 bases at J, with 13 bases in the middle. The CDR3 is CSARIGVEEQFF. CDR3 nucleotides: TGCAGTGCTAGGATCGGTGTTGAGGAGCAGTTCTTC.

The gene calls are TRBV10-3 and TRBJ1-5; no clear D gene. Germline values: CDR1 ENHRY, CDR2 SYGVKD. V lost 3 bases and J lost 5, with 5 bases in between. There are 12 residues in the CDR3. The CDR3 nucleotides are TGTGCCATCAGTGACCGGGATCAGCCCCAGCATTTT. Its protein product is CAISDRDQPQHF.

This clonotype was seen more than once but under ten times. The chain uses TRBV12-3 or TRBV12-4 and TRBJ1-1; no definite D call. V was cut by 7 bases and J by 5 bases, with 11 bases left in between. There are 12 residues in the CDR3. CDR3 region: CASTAQVTEAFF. The CDR3 DNA sequence: TGTGCCAGCACCGCGCAGGTAACTGAAGCTTTCTTT.

The table lists this clonotype with many counts. This sequence joins TRBV5-1 and TRBJ2-2; D is uncertain. The CDR3 sequence is 14 residues long. The germline V gene has CDR1 SGHRS and CDR2 YFSETQ. V dropped 3 bases and J dropped 2 bases, with 8 bases sitting between them. CDR3 sequence (DNA): TGCGCCAGCAGCTGGACCATTAACACCGGGGAGCTGTTTTTT. This codes for CASSWTINTGELFF.

The gene calls are TRBV5-1 and TRBJ2-7; D is uncertain. Per germline, CDR1 SGHRS and CDR2 YFSETQ. The CDR3 spans 21 residues. Trimming stripped 1 base from V and 3 bases from J, with 32 bases between. CDR3: CASSLPDGSTIRPQTDYEQYF. The CDR3, as DNA: TGCGCCAGCAGCTTGCCTGATGGGTCCACCATCCGTCCCCAAACAGACTACGAGCAGTACTTC.

This clonotype was observed a few times. The CDR3 sequence: CSVAGTGTGELFF. For the CDR3, the DNA is TGCAGCGTTGCCGGGACAGGGACCGGGGAGCTGTTTTTT. The chain couples TRBV29-1 to TRBJ2-2; TRBD1 aligns across 9 bases. Germline CDR1 is SQVTM and CDR2 is ANQGSEA. The length of the CDR3 is 13 residues. With 4 bases clipped from V and 5 bases from J, the junction kept 2 bases outside the gene matches.

The J gene is TRBJ2-3, the V gene TRBV29-1, with D perhaps matching TRBD2 (5 bases). CDR3 length: 14 amino acids. Trimming shortened V by 4 bases and J by 0 bases, and 11 bases separated the two germline ends. Germline CDR1 SQVTM, CDR2 ANQGSEA. CDR3 loop: CSVVDYLSTDTQYF. In DNA form, the CDR3 reads TGCAGCGTTGTTGACTACCTCAGCACAGATACGCAGTATTTT.

V gene TRBV27 combines with J gene TRBJ2-7; 8 nucleotides align to TRBD2. In germline, CDR1 is MNHEY, CDR2 SMNVEV (reference sequence). J was trimmed by 2 bases and V by 4 bases; bases with no gene match: 10. CDR3 size: 16 residues. The DNA of the CDR3 is TGTGCCAGCAGTTCCCCTAGCGGGTATACCCCCTACGAGCAGTACTTC. The encoded protein is CASSSPSGYTPYEQYF.

The chain carries TRBV15 and TRBJ2-2, with 9 bases identical to TRBD2. The CDR3 totals 20 residues. With V trimmed by 0 bases and J by 6 bases, 17 bases remained unmatched. In germline, CDR1 is LNHNV, CDR2 YYDKDF (reference sequence). CDR3 nucleotides: TGTGCCACCAGCAGAGATTCGATCCAAGACATAGCGGGAGCGGCCGGGGAGCTGTTTTTT. It yields the protein CATSRDSIQDIAGAAGELFF.

This chain uses TRBV20-1 with TRBJ2-5; 7 nucleotides agree with TRBD2. CDR1 is DFQATT, CDR2 SNEGSKA, per germline (reference sequence). Trimming cost V 6 bases and J 9 bases; bases outside gene matches: 13. CDR3 length equals 13 residues. In DNA form, the CDR3 reads TGCAGTGCCCAACGCCCCCACGGGGGGTCCCAGTACTTC. Translation gives CSAQRPHGGSQYF.

The chain uses TRBV20-1 and TRBJ2-5, with D unclear. V was pared by 0 bases and J by 4 bases, with 9 bases between. Germline CDR1 and CDR2: DFQATT and SNEGSKA (reference sequence). This CDR3 has 13 residues. The CDR3 DNA reads TGCAGTGCTAGAGAATCCAGACCAGAGACCCAGTACTTC. Encoded protein: CSARESRPETQYF.

On this clonotype itself: A clone one base away is much larger, so this may be a read error. The chain links TRBV21-1 to TRBJ2-6; the listed D gene, TRBD1, was not tested against the DNA. TRBV21-1 is deemed a pseudogene. The CDR3 consists of 19 residues. The CDR3: CANSKARRETISGANVLTF. The CDR3, as DNA: TGTGCCAACAGCAAAGCCCGCAGGGAAACGATCTCTGGGGCCAACGTCCTGACTTTC.

The J gene is TRBJ2-3, the V gene TRBV3-1; D is ambiguous. CDR3 length: 15 residues. Germline CDR1 is LGHDT and CDR2 is YNNKEL (reference sequence). V was trimmed by 1 base and J by 6 bases, leaving 14 bases between them. The CDR3 loop is CASSQVSGMSDTQYF. CDR3 sequence (DNA): TGTGCCAGCAGCCAAGTGTCTGGGATGTCGGATACGCAGTATTTT.

This clonotype was seen a handful of times. This sequence joins TRBV21-1 and TRBJ2-5; the D call of TRBD2 is as the table states it, not checked on the DNA. TRBV21-1 is described as a pseudogene. This CDR3 contains 15 residues. DNA of the CDR3: TGTGCCAGCAGCAACAATATGGAGGACTGGGAGACCCAGTACTTC. Protein product: CASSNNMEDWETQYF.

This clonotype was seen only a few times. J is TRBJ1-1 and V is TRBV12-3 or TRBV12-4; no clear D. The V end lost 3 bases, the J end lost 4 bases, and 9 bases lay between the germline ends. This CDR3 is 13 amino acids long. The CDR3 DNA is TGTGCCAGCAGTTTTAGGACGGGCACTGAAGCTTTCTTT. Translation: CASSFRTGTEAFF.

J is TRBJ1-3 and V is TRBV7-2; no definite D call. Germline V gene lookup returns CDR1 SGHTA and CDR2 FQGNSA. The CDR3 loop spans 15 amino acids. V was pared by 5 bases and J by 2 bases, with 13 bases between. The CDR3 region is CASSTTDTAGNTIYF. The CDR3 DNA sequence: TGTGCCAGCAGCACCACCGACACCGCTGGAAACACCATATATTTT. The full variable domain, rest sourced from reference TRBV7-2 and TRBJ1-3, is GAGVSQSPSNKVTEKGKDVELRCDPISGHTALYWYRQSLGQGLEFLIYFQGNSAPDKSGLPSDRFSAERTGGSVSTLTIQRTQQEDSAVYLCASSTTDTAGNTIYFGEGSWLTVV.